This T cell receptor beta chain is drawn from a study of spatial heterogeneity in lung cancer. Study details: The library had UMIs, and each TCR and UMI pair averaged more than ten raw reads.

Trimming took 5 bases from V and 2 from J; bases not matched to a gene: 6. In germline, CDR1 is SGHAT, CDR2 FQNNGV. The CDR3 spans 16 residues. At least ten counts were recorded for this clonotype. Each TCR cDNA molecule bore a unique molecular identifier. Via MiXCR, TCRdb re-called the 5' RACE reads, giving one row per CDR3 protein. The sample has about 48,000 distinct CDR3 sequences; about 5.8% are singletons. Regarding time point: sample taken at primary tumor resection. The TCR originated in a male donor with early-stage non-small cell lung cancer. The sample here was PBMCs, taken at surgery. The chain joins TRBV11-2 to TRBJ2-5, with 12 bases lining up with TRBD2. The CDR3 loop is CASSLGTSGPQETQYF. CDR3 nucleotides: TGTGCCAGCAGCCTAGGGACTAGCGGGCCTCAAGAGACCCAGTACTTC.